These T cell receptor beta chains were read from a single sample in a study of OX40 agonist ivuxolimab in advanced cancers. The data were produced by immunoSEQ multiplex PCR, yet TCRdb's version contains in-frame clones alone and is incomplete. Of about 84,000 clones detected, approximately 89% appear once; the ten largest clones hold more than 0.15%. The source material was CD4+ or CD8+ T cells sorted from blood, sampled in a trial of the OX40 agonist ivuxolimab. The receptor source for this set is an adult with an advanced solid tumor such as melanoma, head and neck, liver or kidney cancer. CDR3s include the opening cysteine and the closing phenylalanine or tryptophan. Each record gives: clone size, J gene, D gene, V gene, CDR3 protein, CDR3 DNA. D genes are given only for firm matches. The size entry is marked missing in some rows and otherwise reads once, few, many or a size class.

abundance: NA; j_gene: TRBJ2-5; d_gene: NA; v_gene: TRBV19; CDR3aa: CASSMGFPQETQYF; CDR3nt: TGTGCCAGTAGTATGGGGTTCCCCCAAGAGACCCAGTACTTC
abundance: NA; j_gene: TRBJ1-4; d_gene: TRBD1; v_gene: TRBV7-2; CDR3aa: CASSRLSGVDRENEKLFF; CDR3nt: TGTGCCAGCAGCCGATTGAGCGGGGTGGACAGGGAGAATGAAAAACTGTTTTTT
abundance: NA; j_gene: TRBJ1-1; d_gene: NA; v_gene: TRBV10-1; CDR3aa: CASSQTFAGRFTEAFF; CDR3nt: TGCGCCAGCAGTCAGACTTTCGCCGGGCGATTCACTGAAGCTTTCTTT
abundance: NA; j_gene: TRBJ1-1; d_gene: NA; v_gene: TRBV4-1; CDR3aa: CASSRTVTRSEAFF; CDR3nt: TGCGCCAGCAGCCGGACAGTTACGCGATCTGAAGCTTTCTTT
abundance: NA; j_gene: TRBJ2-5; d_gene: NA; v_gene: TRBV5-8; CDR3aa: CASSPRYSGAETQYF; CDR3nt: TGTGCCAGCAGCCCCAGATACTCAGGGGCAGAGACCCAGTACTTC
abundance: NA; j_gene: TRBJ2-5; d_gene: TRBD2; v_gene: TRBV19; CDR3aa: CASSPASGSPKYQETQYF; CDR3nt: TGTGCCAGTAGTCCGGCTAGCGGGAGTCCCAAGTACCAAGAGACCCAGTACTTC
abundance: NA; j_gene: TRBJ2-1; d_gene: NA; v_gene: TRBV30; CDR3aa: CAWMGRNNEQFF; CDR3nt: TGTGCCTGGATGGGCAGAAACAATGAGCAGTTCTTC
abundance: NA; j_gene: TRBJ1-1; d_gene: NA; v_gene: TRBV10-2; CDR3aa: CASSESIGQLNTEAFF; CDR3nt: TGCGCCAGCAGTGAGTCGATCGGCCAGTTGAACACTGAAGCTTTCTTT
abundance: few; j_gene: TRBJ1-6; d_gene: NA; v_gene: TRBV6-1; CDR3aa: CASTEWRNNSPLHF; CDR3nt: TGTGCCAGCACAGAATGGCGGAATAATTCACCCCTCCACTTT
abundance: NA; j_gene: TRBJ1-2; d_gene: TRBD1; v_gene: TRBV7-8; CDR3aa: CASSLAVPIIGSGGEGRGYTF; CDR3nt: TGTGCCAGCAGCTTAGCGGTCCCTATCATCGGGTCAGGGGGCGAAGGACGTGGCTACACCTTC
abundance: NA; j_gene: TRBJ1-5; d_gene: NA; v_gene: TRBV2; CDR3aa: CASSRRVGNQPQHF; CDR3nt: TGTGCCAGCAGTCGTCGGGTTGGCAATCAGCCCCAGCATTTT
abundance: once; j_gene: TRBJ2-1; d_gene: TRBD1; v_gene: TRBV29-1; CDR3aa: CSVDRTGDSYNEQFF; CDR3nt: TGCAGCGTCGACCGTACAGGGGACTCCTACAATGAGCAGTTCTTC
abundance: NA; j_gene: TRBJ2-3; d_gene: NA; v_gene: TRBV6-6; CDR3aa: CASSLGTDTQYF; CDR3nt: TGTGCCAGCAGTCTCGGCACAGATACGCAGTATTTT
abundance: NA; j_gene: TRBJ1-1; d_gene: NA; v_gene: TRBV6-5; CDR3aa: CASSYSDRNTEAFF; CDR3nt: TGTGCCAGCAGTTACTCAGACAGGAACACTGAAGCTTTCTTT
abundance: NA; j_gene: TRBJ1-6; d_gene: NA; v_gene: TRBV4-1; CDR3aa: CASSQDPGASSYNSPLHF; CDR3nt: TGCGCCAGCAGCCAAGATCCAGGGGCCAGCTCCTATAATTCACCCCTCCACTTT
abundance: NA; j_gene: TRBJ2-4; d_gene: NA; v_gene: TRBV6-1; CDR3aa: CASSEGGGAKNIQYF; CDR3nt: TGTGCCAGCAGTGAAGGAGGGGGGGCCAAAAACATTCAGTACTTC
abundance: NA; j_gene: TRBJ1-4; d_gene: TRBD1; v_gene: TRBV5-1; CDR3aa: CASSLGTGINEKLFF; CDR3nt: TGCGCCAGCAGCCTGGGGACAGGGATTAATGAAAAACTGTTTTTT
abundance: NA; j_gene: TRBJ2-3; d_gene: NA; v_gene: TRBV27; CDR3aa: CASSLSPGTTQYF; CDR3nt: TGTGCCAGCAGTTTATCCCCAGGGACGACGCAGTATTTT
abundance: once; j_gene: TRBJ1-2; d_gene: NA; v_gene: TRBV6-5; CDR3aa: CASSYSSGTYGYTF; CDR3nt: TGTGCCAGCAGTTACTCATCCGGGACCTATGGCTACACCTTC
abundance: NA; j_gene: TRBJ2-7; d_gene: TRBD1; v_gene: TRBV7-3; CDR3aa: CASSPRGQGRPYEQYF; CDR3nt: TGTGCCAGCAGCCCGAGGGGACAGGGGAGGCCCTACGAGCAGTACTTC
abundance: NA; j_gene: TRBJ2-1; d_gene: NA; v_gene: TRBV5-1; CDR3aa: CASSLEGPSSYNEQFF; CDR3nt: TGCGCCAGCAGCTTGGAAGGCCCCAGCTCCTACAATGAGCAGTTCTTC
abundance: NA; j_gene: TRBJ2-7; d_gene: NA; v_gene: TRBV13; CDR3aa: CASSLTSYEQYF; CDR3nt: TGTGCCAGCAGCTTAACTAGCTACGAGCAGTACTTC
abundance: NA; j_gene: TRBJ2-7; d_gene: NA; v_gene: TRBV18; CDR3aa: CASSRKDAYEQYF; CDR3nt: TGTGCCAGCTCACGAAAGGACGCCTACGAGCAGTACTTC
abundance: NA; j_gene: TRBJ1-6; d_gene: TRBD1; v_gene: TRBV5-6; CDR3aa: CASSPQGGLIVNSPLHF; CDR3nt: TGTGCCAGCAGCCCCCAAGGGGGCCTTATTGTTAATTCACCCCTCCACTTT
abundance: NA; j_gene: TRBJ1-4; d_gene: TRBD1; v_gene: TRBV11-2; CDR3aa: CASSPRTGTGEKLFF; CDR3nt: TGTGCCAGCAGCCCTCGGACAGGGACTGGTGAAAAACTGTTTTTT
abundance: once; j_gene: TRBJ1-2; d_gene: NA; v_gene: TRBV5-4; CDR3aa: CASSSQGLPVYGYTF; CDR3nt: TGTGCCAGCAGCTCCCAGGGGCTTCCCGTCTATGGCTACACCTTC
abundance: NA; j_gene: TRBJ2-7; d_gene: NA; v_gene: TRBV5-1; CDR3aa: CASSPSIGGGGGAYEQYF; CDR3nt: TGCGCCAGCAGCCCCAGCATTGGGGGCGGAGGGGGGGCGTACGAGCAGTACTTC
abundance: once; j_gene: TRBJ2-2; d_gene: TRBD2; v_gene: TRBV15; CDR3aa: CATSRGATLAGVDTGELFF; CDR3nt: TGTGCCACCAGCAGGGGCGCCACCTTAGCGGGAGTTGACACCGGGGAGCTGTTTTTT
abundance: once; j_gene: TRBJ2-7; d_gene: TRBD2; v_gene: TRBV18; CDR3aa: CASSLTSGDSYEQYF; CDR3nt: TGTGCCAGCTCCCTTACTAGCGGAGACTCCTACGAGCAGTACTTC
abundance: NA; j_gene: TRBJ1-5; d_gene: NA; v_gene: TRBV28; CDR3aa: CASTDGDQPQHF; CDR3nt: TGTGCCAGCACAGACGGCGATCAGCCCCAGCATTTT
abundance: NA; j_gene: TRBJ2-1; d_gene: TRBD2; v_gene: TRBV5-4; CDR3aa: CASSLDGLAGTNNEQFF; CDR3nt: TGTGCCAGCAGCTTGGATGGACTAGCGGGAACGAACAATGAGCAGTTCTTC
abundance: NA; j_gene: TRBJ2-2; d_gene: NA; v_gene: TRBV28; CDR3aa: CASSFSGRAGTGELFF; CDR3nt: TGTGCCAGCAGTTTTAGTGGCAGGGCTGGCACCGGGGAGCTGTTTTTT
abundance: NA; j_gene: TRBJ2-5; d_gene: TRBD2; v_gene: TRBV29-1; CDR3aa: CSVPWSGGRETQYF; CDR3nt: TGCAGCGTTCCCTGGAGCGGGGGCCGGGAGACCCAGTACTTC
abundance: NA; j_gene: TRBJ1-2; d_gene: NA; v_gene: TRBV5-1; CDR3aa: CASSWEDRAGGYTF; CDR3nt: TGCGCCAGCAGCTGGGAGGACCGCGCAGGTGGCTACACCTTC
abundance: NA; j_gene: TRBJ2-4; d_gene: NA; v_gene: TRBV2; CDR3aa: CASSPAGGIQYF; CDR3nt: TGTGCCAGCAGTCCCGCCGGGGGCATTCAGTACTTC
abundance: NA; j_gene: TRBJ1-4; d_gene: TRBD1; v_gene: TRBV7-9; CDR3aa: CASRGDRYFNEKLFF; CDR3nt: TGTGCCAGCCGCGGGGACAGATACTTTAATGAAAAACTGTTTTTT
abundance: NA; j_gene: TRBJ2-3; d_gene: TRBD2; v_gene: TRBV7-9; CDR3aa: CASSSRGGKADTQYF; CDR3nt: TGTGCCAGCAGCTCCCGCGGGGGGAAGGCAGATACGCAGTATTTT
abundance: NA; j_gene: TRBJ2-7; d_gene: NA; v_gene: TRBV5-1; CDR3aa: CASSEDGTGSYEQYF; CDR3nt: TGCGCCAGCAGCGAGGACGGGACCGGTTCCTACGAGCAGTACTTC
abundance: NA; j_gene: TRBJ1-1; d_gene: NA; v_gene: TRBV5-1; CDR3aa: CASSPGHRTHEAFF; CDR3nt: TGCGCCAGCAGCCCGGGACATCGGACGCATGAAGCTTTCTTT
abundance: NA; j_gene: TRBJ1-2; d_gene: NA; v_gene: TRBV6-5; CDR3aa: CASSYSWGGSGYTF; CDR3nt: TGTGCCAGCAGTTACTCCTGGGGGGGCTCTGGCTACACCTTC
abundance: once; j_gene: TRBJ2-5; d_gene: NA; v_gene: TRBV20-1; CDR3aa: CSASGRETQYF; CDR3nt: TGCAGTGCTAGCGGGCGGGAGACCCAGTACTTC
abundance: NA; j_gene: TRBJ2-5; d_gene: TRBD1; v_gene: TRBV5-6; CDR3aa: CASSLVGQLQETQYF; CDR3nt: TGTGCCAGCAGCTTGGTGGGACAGTTACAAGAGACCCAGTACTTC
abundance: NA; j_gene: TRBJ2-5; d_gene: TRBD2; v_gene: TRBV28; CDR3aa: CASSYVWGLEGKETQYF; CDR3nt: TGTGCCAGCAGTTATGTCTGGGGACTAGAAGGAAAAGAGACCCAGTACTTC
abundance: NA; j_gene: TRBJ2-7; d_gene: TRBD1; v_gene: TRBV5-1; CDR3aa: CASSLGGTVSSYEQYF; CDR3nt: TGCGCCAGCAGCTTGGGGGGGACAGTAAGCTCCTACGAGCAGTACTTC
abundance: NA; j_gene: TRBJ2-5; d_gene: NA; v_gene: TRBV27; CDR3aa: CASSLRWSSEKETQYF; CDR3nt: TGTGCCAGCAGTTTACGGTGGAGCTCTGAGAAAGAGACCCAGTACTTC
abundance: NA; j_gene: TRBJ1-3; d_gene: TRBD1; v_gene: TRBV2; CDR3aa: CASSRRTGGNTIYF; CDR3nt: TGTGCCAGCAGTCGTCGGACAGGTGGAAACACCATATATTTT
abundance: once; j_gene: TRBJ2-7; d_gene: NA; v_gene: TRBV6-6; CDR3aa: CASSKVEVNEQYF; CDR3nt: TGTGCCAGCAGTAAAGTTGAGGTTAACGAGCAGTACTTC
abundance: NA; j_gene: TRBJ1-1; d_gene: TRBD1; v_gene: TRBV5-1; CDR3aa: CASSLDGTGISFF; CDR3nt: TGCGCCAGCAGCTTGGATGGGACAGGGATATCTTTCTTT
abundance: NA; j_gene: TRBJ1-3; d_gene: NA; v_gene: TRBV4-2; CDR3aa: CASSPGQNSGNTIYF; CDR3nt: TGTGCCAGCAGCCCAGGACAGAACTCTGGAAACACCATATATTTT
abundance: NA; j_gene: TRBJ2-3; d_gene: NA; v_gene: TRBV4-1; CDR3aa: CASSHPRAPAGVNTQYF; CDR3nt: TGCGCCAGCAGCCATCCCCGCGCTCCAGCCGGGGTGAATACGCAGTATTTT